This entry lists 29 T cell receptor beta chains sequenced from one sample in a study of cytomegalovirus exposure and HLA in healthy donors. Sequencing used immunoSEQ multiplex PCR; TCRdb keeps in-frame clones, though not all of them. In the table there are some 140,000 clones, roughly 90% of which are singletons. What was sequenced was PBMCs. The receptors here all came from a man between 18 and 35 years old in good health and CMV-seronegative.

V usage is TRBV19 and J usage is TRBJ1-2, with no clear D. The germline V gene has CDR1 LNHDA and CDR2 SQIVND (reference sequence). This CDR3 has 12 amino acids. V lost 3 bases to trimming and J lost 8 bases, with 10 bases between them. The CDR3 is CASSMELLGYTF. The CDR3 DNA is TGTGCCAGTAGTATGGAGCTTTTGGGCTACACCTTC. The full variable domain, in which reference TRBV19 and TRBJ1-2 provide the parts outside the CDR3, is DGGITQSPKYLFRKEGQNVTLSCEQNLNHDAMYWYRQDPGQGLRLIYYSQIVNDFQKGDIAEGYSVSREKKESFPLTVTSAQKNPTAFYLCASSMELLGYTFGSGTRLTVV.

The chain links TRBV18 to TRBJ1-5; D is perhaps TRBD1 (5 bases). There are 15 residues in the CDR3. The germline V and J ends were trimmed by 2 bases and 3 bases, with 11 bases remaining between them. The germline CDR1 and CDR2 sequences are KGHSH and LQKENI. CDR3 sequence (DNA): TGTGCCAGCTCACCAGAATGGGGCCCCAATCAGCCCCAGCATTTT. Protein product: CASSPEWGPNQPQHF. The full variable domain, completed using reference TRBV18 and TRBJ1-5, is NAGVMQNPRHLVRRRGQEARLRCSPMKGHSHVYWYRQLPEEGLKFMVYLQKENIIDESGMPKERFSAEFPKEGPSILRIQQVVRGDSAAYFCASSPEWGPNQPQHFGDGTRLSIL.

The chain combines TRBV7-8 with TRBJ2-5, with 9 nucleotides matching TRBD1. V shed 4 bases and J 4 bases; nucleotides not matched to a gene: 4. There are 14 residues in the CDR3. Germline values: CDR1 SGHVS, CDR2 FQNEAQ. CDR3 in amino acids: CASSSRQGGETQYF. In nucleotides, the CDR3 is TGTGCCAGCAGCTCCCGACAGGGGGGAGAGACCCAGTACTTC.

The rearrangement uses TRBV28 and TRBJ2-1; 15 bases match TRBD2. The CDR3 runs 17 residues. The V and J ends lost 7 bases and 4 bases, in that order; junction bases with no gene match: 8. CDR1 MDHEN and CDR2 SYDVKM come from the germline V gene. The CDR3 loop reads CASTPGLAGGAYNEQFF. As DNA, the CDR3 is TGTGCCAGCACCCCGGGACTAGCGGGGGGCGCATACAATGAGCAGTTCTTC. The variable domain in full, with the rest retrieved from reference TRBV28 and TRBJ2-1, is DVKVTQSSRYLVKRTGEKVFLECVQDMDHENMFWYRQDPGLGLRLIYFSYDVKMKEKGDIPEGYSVSREKKERFSLILESASTNQTSMYLCASTPGLAGGAYNEQFFGPGTRLTVL.

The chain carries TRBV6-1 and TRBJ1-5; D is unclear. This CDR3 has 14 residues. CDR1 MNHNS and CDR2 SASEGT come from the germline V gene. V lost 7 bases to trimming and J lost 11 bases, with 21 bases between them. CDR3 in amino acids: CASTEGSLSSAQHF. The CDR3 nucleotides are TGTGCCAGCACCGAGGGCTCGCTATCATCAGCCCAGCATTTT.

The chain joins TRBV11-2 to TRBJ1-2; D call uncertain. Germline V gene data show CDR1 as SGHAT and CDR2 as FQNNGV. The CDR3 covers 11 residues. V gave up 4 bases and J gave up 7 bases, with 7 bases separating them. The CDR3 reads CASSSGFGYTF. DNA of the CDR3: TGTGCCAGCAGCTCGGGGTTTGGCTACACCTTC.

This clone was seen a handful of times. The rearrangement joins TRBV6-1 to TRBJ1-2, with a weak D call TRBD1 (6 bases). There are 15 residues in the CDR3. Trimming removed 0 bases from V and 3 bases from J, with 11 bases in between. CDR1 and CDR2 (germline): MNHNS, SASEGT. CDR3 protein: CASSEASTGHYGYTF. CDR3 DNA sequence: TGTGCCAGCAGTGAAGCGTCAACAGGGCACTATGGCTACACCTTC.

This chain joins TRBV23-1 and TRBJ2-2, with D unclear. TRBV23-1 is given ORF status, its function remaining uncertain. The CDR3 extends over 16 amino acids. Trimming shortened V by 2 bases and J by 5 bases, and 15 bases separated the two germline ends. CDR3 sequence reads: CASSQPRPGITGELFF. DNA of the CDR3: TGCGCCAGCAGTCAACCTCGTCCAGGCATTACCGGGGAGCTGTTTTTT.

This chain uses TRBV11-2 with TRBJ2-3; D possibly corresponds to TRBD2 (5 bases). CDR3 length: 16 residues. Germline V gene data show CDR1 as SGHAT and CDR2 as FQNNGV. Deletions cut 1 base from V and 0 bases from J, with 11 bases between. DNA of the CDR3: TGTGCCAGCAGCTTAGCCGGCGGGTCTAGCACAGATACGCAGTATTTT. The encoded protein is CASSLAGGSSTDTQYF.

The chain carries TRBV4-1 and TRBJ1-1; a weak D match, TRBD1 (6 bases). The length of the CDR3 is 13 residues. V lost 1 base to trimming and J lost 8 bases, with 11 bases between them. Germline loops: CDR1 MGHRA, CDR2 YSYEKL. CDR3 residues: CASSQVQGPEAFF. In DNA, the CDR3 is TGCGCCAGCAGCCAAGTACAGGGTCCCGAAGCTTTCTTT.

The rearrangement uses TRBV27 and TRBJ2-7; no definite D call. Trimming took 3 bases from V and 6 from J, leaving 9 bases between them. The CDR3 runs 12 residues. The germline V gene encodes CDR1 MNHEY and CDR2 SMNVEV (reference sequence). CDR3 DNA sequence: TGTGCCAGCAGTTTGGGCAGTGGCGAGCAGTACTTC. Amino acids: CASSLGSGEQYF.

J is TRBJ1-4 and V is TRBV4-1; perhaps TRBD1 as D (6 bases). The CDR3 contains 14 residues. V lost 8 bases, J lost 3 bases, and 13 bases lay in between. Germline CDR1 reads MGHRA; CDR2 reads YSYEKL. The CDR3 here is CASGNRAANEKLFF. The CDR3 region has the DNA TGCGCCAGCGGCAACAGGGCTGCTAATGAAAAACTGTTTTTT.

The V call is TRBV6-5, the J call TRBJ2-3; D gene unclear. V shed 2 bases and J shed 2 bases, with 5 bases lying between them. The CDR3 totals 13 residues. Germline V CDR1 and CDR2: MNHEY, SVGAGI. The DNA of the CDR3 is TGTGCCAGCAGTTACGACTCCACAGATACGCAGTATTTT. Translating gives CASSYDSTDTQYF.

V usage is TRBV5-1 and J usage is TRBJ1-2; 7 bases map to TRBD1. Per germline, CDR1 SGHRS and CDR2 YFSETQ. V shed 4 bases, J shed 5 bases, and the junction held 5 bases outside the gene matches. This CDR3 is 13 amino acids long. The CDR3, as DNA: TGCGCCAGCAGCGACAGGGTGGGGTATGGCTACACCTTC. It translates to CASSDRVGYGYTF.

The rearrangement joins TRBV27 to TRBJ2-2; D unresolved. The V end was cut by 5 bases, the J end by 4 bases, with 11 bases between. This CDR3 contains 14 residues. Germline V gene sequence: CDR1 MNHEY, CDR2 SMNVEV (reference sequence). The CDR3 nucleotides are TGTGCCAGCAGTCTAGGAATTTCCACCGGGGAGCTGTTTTTT. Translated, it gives CASSLGISTGELFF.

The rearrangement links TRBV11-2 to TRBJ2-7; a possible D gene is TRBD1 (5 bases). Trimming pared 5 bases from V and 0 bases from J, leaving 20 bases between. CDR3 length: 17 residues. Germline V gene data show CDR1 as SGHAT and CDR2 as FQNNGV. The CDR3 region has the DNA TGTGCCAGCAGCCTCGCTTTCGGCAGGGCGAGCTCCTACGAGCAGTACTTC. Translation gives CASSLAFGRASSYEQYF.

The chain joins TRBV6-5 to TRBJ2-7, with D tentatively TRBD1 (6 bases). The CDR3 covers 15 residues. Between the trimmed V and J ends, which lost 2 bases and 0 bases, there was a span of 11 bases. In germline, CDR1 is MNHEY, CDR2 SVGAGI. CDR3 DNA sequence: TGTGCCAGCAGTTACCCAGGGGCCTCCTCCTACGAGCAGTACTTC. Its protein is CASSYPGASSYEQYF.

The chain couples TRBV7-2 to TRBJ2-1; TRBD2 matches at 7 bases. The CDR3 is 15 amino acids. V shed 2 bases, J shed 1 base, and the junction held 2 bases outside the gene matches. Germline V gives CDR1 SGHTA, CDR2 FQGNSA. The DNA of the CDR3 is TGTGCCAGCAGCTTAATCGGGAGGTCCTACAATGAGCAGTTCTTC. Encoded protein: CASSLIGRSYNEQFF. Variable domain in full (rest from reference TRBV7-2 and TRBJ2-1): GAGVSQSPSNKVTEKGKDVELRCDPISGHTALYWYRQSLGQGLEFLIYFQGNSAPDKSGLPSDRFSAERTGGSVSTLTIQRTQQEDSAVYLCASSLIGRSYNEQFFGPGTRLTVL.

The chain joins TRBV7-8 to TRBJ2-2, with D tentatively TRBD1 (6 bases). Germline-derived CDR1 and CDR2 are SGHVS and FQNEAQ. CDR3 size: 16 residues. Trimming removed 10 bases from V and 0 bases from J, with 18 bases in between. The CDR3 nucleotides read TGTGCCAACAAACCGATGGACAGCGCGAACACCGGGGAGCTGTTTTTT. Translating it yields CANKPMDSANTGELFF.

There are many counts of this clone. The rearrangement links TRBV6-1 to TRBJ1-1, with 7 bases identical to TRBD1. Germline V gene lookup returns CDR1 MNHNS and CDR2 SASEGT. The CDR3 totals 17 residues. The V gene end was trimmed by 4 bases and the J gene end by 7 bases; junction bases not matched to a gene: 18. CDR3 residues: CASSALGTGQSSLEAFF. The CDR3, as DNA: TGTGCCAGCAGTGCCCTGGGGACGGGACAGTCTAGTCTTGAAGCTTTCTTT.

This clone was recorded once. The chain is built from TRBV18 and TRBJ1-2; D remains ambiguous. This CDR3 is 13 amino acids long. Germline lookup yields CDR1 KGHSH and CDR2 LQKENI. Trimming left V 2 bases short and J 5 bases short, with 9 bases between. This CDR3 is CASSPSLEYGYTF. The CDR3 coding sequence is TGTGCCAGCTCACCATCCTTAGAATATGGCTACACCTTC. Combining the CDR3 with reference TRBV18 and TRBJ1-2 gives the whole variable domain NAGVMQNPRHLVRRRGQEARLRCSPMKGHSHVYWYRQLPEEGLKFMVYLQKENIIDESGMPKERFSAEFPKEGPSILRIQQVVRGDSAAYFCASSPSLEYGYTFGSGTRLTVV.

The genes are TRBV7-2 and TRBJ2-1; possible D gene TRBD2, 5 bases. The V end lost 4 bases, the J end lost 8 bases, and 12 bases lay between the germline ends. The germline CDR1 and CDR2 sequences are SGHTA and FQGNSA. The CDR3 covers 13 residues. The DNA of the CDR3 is TGTGCCAGCAGCTCAAGACTATTCCATGAGCAGTTCTTC. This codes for CASSSRLFHEQFF.

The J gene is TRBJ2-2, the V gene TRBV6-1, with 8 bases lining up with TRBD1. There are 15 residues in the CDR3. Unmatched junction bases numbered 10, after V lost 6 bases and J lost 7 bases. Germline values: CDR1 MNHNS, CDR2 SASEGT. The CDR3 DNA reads TGTGCCAGCAGACTAACTCAGGGGGCCGGCGGGGAGCTGTTTTTT. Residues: CASRLTQGAGGELFF.

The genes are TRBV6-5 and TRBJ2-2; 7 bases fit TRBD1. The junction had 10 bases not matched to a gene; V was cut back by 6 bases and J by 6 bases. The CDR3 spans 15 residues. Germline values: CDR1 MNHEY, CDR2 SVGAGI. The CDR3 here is CASRYRQGRPGELFF. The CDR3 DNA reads TGTGCCAGCAGATACCGACAGGGTAGGCCCGGGGAGCTGTTTTTT.

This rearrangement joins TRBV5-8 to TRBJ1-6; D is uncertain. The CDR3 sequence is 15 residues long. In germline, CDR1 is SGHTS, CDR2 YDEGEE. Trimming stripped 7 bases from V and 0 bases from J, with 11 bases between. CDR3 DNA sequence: TGTGCCAGCTGCCTAGTGAGCTCCTATAATTCACCCCTCCACTTT. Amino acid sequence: CASCLVSSYNSPLHF.

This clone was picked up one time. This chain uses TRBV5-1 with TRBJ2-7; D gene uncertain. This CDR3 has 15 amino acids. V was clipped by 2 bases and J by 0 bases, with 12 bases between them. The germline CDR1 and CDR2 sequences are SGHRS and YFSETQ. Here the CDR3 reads CASSFGITSSYEQYF. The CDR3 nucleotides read TGCGCCAGCAGCTTTGGTATCACGAGCTCCTACGAGCAGTACTTC.

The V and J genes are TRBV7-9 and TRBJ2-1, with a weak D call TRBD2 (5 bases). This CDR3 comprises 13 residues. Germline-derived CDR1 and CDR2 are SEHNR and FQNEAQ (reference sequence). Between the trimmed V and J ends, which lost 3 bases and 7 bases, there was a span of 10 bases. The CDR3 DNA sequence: TGTGCCAGCAGCTTTAGCGCGGATAATGAGCAGTTCTTC. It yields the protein CASSFSADNEQFF.

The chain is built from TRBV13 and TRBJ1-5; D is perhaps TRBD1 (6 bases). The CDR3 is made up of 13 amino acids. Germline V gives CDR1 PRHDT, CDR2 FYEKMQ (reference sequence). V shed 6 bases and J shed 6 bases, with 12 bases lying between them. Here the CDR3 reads CASSLGAPQPQHF. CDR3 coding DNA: TGTGCCAGCAGTTTGGGGGCCCCTCAGCCCCAGCATTTT.

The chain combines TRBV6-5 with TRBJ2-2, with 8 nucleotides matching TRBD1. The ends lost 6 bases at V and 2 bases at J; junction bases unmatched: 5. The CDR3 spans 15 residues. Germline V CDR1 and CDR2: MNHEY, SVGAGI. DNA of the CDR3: TGTGCCAGCAGGCCCGGACAGGGCAACACCGGGGAGCTGTTTTTT. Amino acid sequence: CASRPGQGNTGELFF.